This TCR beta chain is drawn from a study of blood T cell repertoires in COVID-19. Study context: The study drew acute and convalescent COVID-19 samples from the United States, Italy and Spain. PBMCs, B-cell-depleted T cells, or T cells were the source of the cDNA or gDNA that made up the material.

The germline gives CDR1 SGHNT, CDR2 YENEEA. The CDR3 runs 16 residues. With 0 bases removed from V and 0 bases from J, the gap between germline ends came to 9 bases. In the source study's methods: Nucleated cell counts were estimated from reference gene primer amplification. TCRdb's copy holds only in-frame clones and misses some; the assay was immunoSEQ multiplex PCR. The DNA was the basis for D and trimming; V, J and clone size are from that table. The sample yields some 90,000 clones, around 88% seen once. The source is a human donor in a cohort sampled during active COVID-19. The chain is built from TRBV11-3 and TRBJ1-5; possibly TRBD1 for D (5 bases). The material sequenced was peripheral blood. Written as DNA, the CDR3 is TGTGCCAGCAGCTTAGATCGGGGGAATAGCAATCAGCCCCAGCATTTT. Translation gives CASSLDRGNSNQPQHF.